The present entry profiles one T cell receptor (beta chain) with its context. This record comes from a study of blood T cell repertoires in COVID-19. Overall study: PBMCs, B-cell-depleted T cells, or T cells were the source of the cDNA or gDNA that made up the material.

Germline CDR1 and CDR2: ENHRY and SYGVKD. With 7 bases clipped from V and 6 bases from J, the junction kept 17 bases outside the gene matches. There are 19 residues in the CDR3. Measured with immunoSEQ multiplex PCR; TCRdb has only the in-frame clones, and not every one. The repertoire holds some 120,000 clones, with about 85% as singletons. The J gene is TRBJ2-2, the V gene TRBV10-3, with 13 bases lining up with TRBD2. The sample consisted of peripheral blood. This TCR came from a woman aged 80 or over with COVID-19, enrolled during active disease. This CDR3 is CAITAVRTSGSIGPGELFF. CDR3 in DNA: TGTGCCATCACGGCGGTCCGGACTAGCGGGAGTATTGGGCCCGGGGAGCTGTTTTTT.